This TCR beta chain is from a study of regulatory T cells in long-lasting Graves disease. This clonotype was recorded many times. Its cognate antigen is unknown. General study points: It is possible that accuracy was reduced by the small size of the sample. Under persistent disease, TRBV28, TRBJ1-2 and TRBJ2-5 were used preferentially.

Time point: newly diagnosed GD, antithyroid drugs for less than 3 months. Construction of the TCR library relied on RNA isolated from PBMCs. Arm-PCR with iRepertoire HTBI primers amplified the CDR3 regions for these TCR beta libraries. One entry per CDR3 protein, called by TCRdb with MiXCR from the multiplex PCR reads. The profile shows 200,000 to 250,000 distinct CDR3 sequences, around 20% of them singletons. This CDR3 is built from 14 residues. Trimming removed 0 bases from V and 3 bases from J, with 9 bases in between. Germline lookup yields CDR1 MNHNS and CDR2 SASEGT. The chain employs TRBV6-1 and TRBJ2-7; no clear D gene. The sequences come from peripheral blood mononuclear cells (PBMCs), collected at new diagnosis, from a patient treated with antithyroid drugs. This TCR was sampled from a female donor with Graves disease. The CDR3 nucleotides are TGTGCCAGCAGTGAAGCGTGGGCTGGCTACGAGCAGTACTTC. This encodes CASSEAWAGYEQYF.